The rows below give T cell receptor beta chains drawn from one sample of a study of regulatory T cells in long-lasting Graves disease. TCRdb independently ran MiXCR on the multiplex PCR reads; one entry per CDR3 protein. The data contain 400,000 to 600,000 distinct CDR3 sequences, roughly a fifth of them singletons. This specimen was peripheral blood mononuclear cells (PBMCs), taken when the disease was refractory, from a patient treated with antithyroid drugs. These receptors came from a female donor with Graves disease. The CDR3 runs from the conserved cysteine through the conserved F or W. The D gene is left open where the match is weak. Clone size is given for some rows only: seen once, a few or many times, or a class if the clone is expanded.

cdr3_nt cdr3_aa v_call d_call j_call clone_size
TGTGCCACCAGTGATCCCGGTTGGGAGACCCAGTACTTC CATSDPGWETQYF TRBV24-1 - TRBJ2-5 many
TGTGCCAGCAGTGAGGGGGCGGCCAGGGTGTTTTTT CASSEGAARVFF TRBV25-1 - TRBJ2-2 -
TGTGCCAGCAGCGCTCCGGGACAGCCATATAATTCACCCCTCCACTTT CASSAPGQPYNSPLHF TRBV7-9 TRBD1 TRBJ1-6 few
TGCGCCAGCAGCCAAGATCGTGTAGGCCTAGCCAAAAACATTCAGTACTTC CASSQDRVGLAKNIQYF TRBV4-3 - TRBJ2-4 few
TGCAGTGCTTCAGCCCGGACTAGCGGGAGGGACACCGGGGAGCTGTCTTTT CSASARTSGRDTGELSF TRBV20-1 TRBD2 TRBJ2-2 -
TGCGCCAGCAGCCCAGCGGCAGCCAACTATGGCTACACCTTC CASSPAAANYGYTF TRBV4-1 - TRBJ1-2 -
TGTGCCAGCAGTAACCGACAGGATCAGTACTTC CASSNRQDQYF TRBV6-1 - TRBJ2-4 many
TGCAGTGTTCTGCGCAGCCCGGACACTGAAGCTTTCTTT CSVLRSPDTEAFF TRBV20-1 - TRBJ1-1 few
TGTGCCAGCATGAGACAGGGGGCTACCGAAGCTTTCTTT CASMRQGATEAFF TRBV2 TRBD1 TRBJ1-1 many
TGTGCCATCAGTGGGGACAGGCAAGGGTATGGCTACACCTTC CAISGDRQGYGYTF TRBV10-3 TRBD1 TRBJ1-2 -
TGTGCCAGCAGCGGGACCTCCGGGACAGGGGCTCTCTCACCCCTCCACTTT CASSGTSGTGALSPLHF TRBV9 TRBD1 TRBJ1-6 few
TGTGCCAGCAGCCCCGGGTGGTCTAGTGAAGCTTTCTTT CASSPGWSSEAFF TRBV11-3 - TRBJ1-1 many
TGTGCCAGCAGTTCCTGGACTAGCGGGAGCTACAATGAGCAGTTCTTC CASSSWTSGSYNEQFF TRBV28 TRBD2 TRBJ2-1 -
TGTGCCAGCAGCTCAACAGTGGGCGGGACAGGAGACTCTGGGGCCAACGTCCTGACTTTC CASSSTVGGTGDSGANVLTF TRBV6-1 TRBD1 TRBJ2-6 -
TGTGCCAGCAGTTCGATGGGAGACGAGCAGTACTTC CASSSMGDEQYF TRBV27 - TRBJ2-7 -
TGTGCCAGCAGCTTACACCAGCCATACGAGCAGTACTTC CASSLHQPYEQYF TRBV7-2 - TRBJ2-7 many
TGTGCCAGCAGCTTAATGGGGACAGAAGATTCACCCCTCCACTTT CASSLMGTEDSPLHF TRBV7-3 TRBD1 TRBJ1-6 many
TGCAGCGTTGAGGGGACCAAGGGCATGGAGCAGTACTTC CSVEGTKGMEQYF TRBV29-1 - TRBJ2-7 -
TGCAGTGCTAAAACCTCGACAGGGGCCATCTCCTACGAGCAGTACTTC CSAKTSTGAISYEQYF TRBV20-1 TRBD1 TRBJ2-7 few
TGTGCCAGCAGCAACGACAGGACCGGGGAGCTGTTTTTT CASSNDRTGELFF TRBV4-2 - TRBJ2-2 -
TGTGCCAGCAGGACCCCACGCTTTCCGATTCTCTCCTACGAGCAGTACTTC CASRTPRFPILSYEQYF TRBV2 - TRBJ2-7 many
TGTGCCAGCAGCCAGGACCCAGGGTTAGGAGCTTTCTTT CASSQDPGLGAFF TRBV3-1 - TRBJ1-1 many
TGTGCCAGCAGACAGGGGGCTGAAGCTTTCTTT CASRQGAEAFF TRBV3-1 TRBD1 TRBJ1-1 many
TGCAGCGTACTAATTCCGGGACGAGTTCAGCCCCAGCATTTT CSVLIPGRVQPQHF TRBV29-1 - TRBJ1-5 few
TGTGCCAGCAGTGAGGTCCTAGCGGGGGGGTCCCTGTTTTTT CASSEVLAGGSLFF TRBV6-1 TRBD2 TRBJ2-2 many
TGTGCCAGCAGTTTAGGGATAAGTGGACTAGCGGGAGCTATAGATACGCAGTATTTT CASSLGISGLAGAIDTQYF TRBV28 TRBD2 TRBJ2-3 -
TGTGCCAGCAGTGAAGCAGTACAGGGCTACTATGGCTACACCTTC CASSEAVQGYYGYTF TRBV6-1 - TRBJ1-2 many
TGTGCCAGCAGTTTATTTGTGGGCCATGATGGCTACACCTTC CASSLFVGHDGYTF TRBV27 - TRBJ1-2 few
TGTGCCACCAGTGGGGGGGGGGGGGCCAATCAGCCCCAGCATTTT CATSGGGGANQPQHF TRBV24-1 - TRBJ1-5 -
TGTGCCAGCAGTGAAAGGCTTCGCTCCTACAATGAGCAGTTCTTC CASSERLRSYNEQFF TRBV28 - TRBJ2-1 -
TGTGCCAGCAGCACGTCGACAGGGATGGAGACCCAGTACTTC CASSTSTGMETQYF TRBV11-1 TRBD1 TRBJ2-5 many
TGTGCCAGCAGTTACGGCAGACAAGAGACCCAGTACTTC CASSYGRQETQYF TRBV6-5 - TRBJ2-5 many
TGCAGTGCTAGCAAGGGGACTAGCCCCACAGATACGCAGTATTTT CSASKGTSPTDTQYF TRBV20-1 TRBD2 TRBJ2-3 few
TGCAGCGCTCCAGACAGGGGTGGTGAAGCTTTCTTT CSAPDRGGEAFF TRBV29-1 TRBD1 TRBJ1-1 -
TGCGCCAGCAGCGTATTTCCGGGACGCCTCTACGAGCAGTACTTC CASSVFPGRLYEQYF TRBV5-1 - TRBJ2-7 -
TGTGCCAGCAGTTTCGTGGGACAGGGGGATTCCCAGCATTTT CASSFVGQGDSQHF TRBV28 TRBD1 TRBJ1-5 few
TGTGCCAGCAGGCTGACCGGGACTAGCGGCTACGAGCAGTACTTC CASRLTGTSGYEQYF TRBV6-1 TRBD2 TRBJ2-7 few
TGCAGTGCTAGAGCCGCCCTGAGCGAGCAGTACTTC CSARAALSEQYF TRBV20-1 - TRBJ2-7 few
TGTGCCAGCAGTTTTTCGGGACTAGCGGGTACGGAGACCCAGTACTTC CASSFSGLAGTETQYF TRBV12-3/TRBV12-4 TRBD2 TRBJ2-5 many
TGTGCCAGCAGCCAAACGCAGCCTTACAATGAGCAGTTCTTC CASSQTQPYNEQFF TRBV3-1 - TRBJ2-1 -
TGTGCCACCTCCGACAGGGGGACTGATAGCTATGGCTACACCTTC CATSDRGTDSYGYTF TRBV15 TRBD1 TRBJ1-2 few
TGTGCCAGCAGTGAAGCGGGCCCGGGACAGGGATTCGCCGGGGAGCTGTTTTTT CASSEAGPGQGFAGELFF TRBV6-2/TRBV6-3 TRBD1 TRBJ2-2 -
TGCGCCAGCAGCTCGAACGGACTGCCCGGAGGCGCTTTCTTT CASSSNGLPGGAFF TRBV5-1 - TRBJ1-1 -
TGTGCCAGCAGCCAAGGATGGGATACGCAGTATTTT CASSQGWDTQYF TRBV3-1 - TRBJ2-3 -
TGTGCCAGCAGCTTATCCCCCCAGGGGGCAGGGTACGAGCAGTACTTC CASSLSPQGAGYEQYF TRBV7-2 TRBD1 TRBJ2-7 many
TGTGCCAGCAGTTTGTCCGGGGTTTCGAACACTGAAGCTTTCTTT CASSLSGVSNTEAFF TRBV12-3/TRBV12-4 - TRBJ1-1 many
TGTGCCATCAGTTCGGATGGAGCTGAAGCTTTCTTT CAISSDGAEAFF TRBV10-3 - TRBJ1-1 -
TGTGCCAGCAGTTTCGAGGGGCGCGGTTACGAGCAGTACTTC CASSFEGRGYEQYF TRBV28 - TRBJ2-7 many
TGCGCCAGCAGCTCTGGGGCTAGCGGTAATCACTTC CASSSGASGNHF TRBV5-1 TRBD2 TRBJ2-7 -
TGTGCCAGTAATGAGGGACAGGGGGCTATCGCTTCACCCCTCCACTTT CASNEGQGAIASPLHF TRBV19 TRBD1 TRBJ1-6 -
TGTGCCAGCGGCCCCTTCAGTGCCACAATGAACTATGGCTACACCTTC CASGPFSATMNYGYTF TRBV12-3/TRBV12-4 - TRBJ1-2 many
TGTGCCAGTGGACAGACGGCGGGATCCACTGAAGCTTTCTTT CASGQTAGSTEAFF TRBV2 - TRBJ1-1 many
TGCGCCAGCAGCCAAGTGGTGGACAGGGCCAAAAACATTCAGTACTTC CASSQVVDRAKNIQYF TRBV4-3 TRBD1 TRBJ2-4 -
TGTGCCAGCAGTGCCGGTAGGAGAAGCACCGGGGAGCTGTTTTTT CASSAGRRSTGELFF TRBV27 - TRBJ2-2 -
TGTGCCAGCAGCCATCTGATAGACGGCCGCGCTAAAGGGTCCGGGGAGCTGTTTTTT CASSHLIDGRAKGSGELFF TRBV11-3 - TRBJ2-2 -
TGTGCCAGCAGCGCGCAGGGTAGGTCTGGAAACACCATATATTTT CASSAQGRSGNTIYF TRBV9 - TRBJ1-3 -
TGCAGTGCTATGCCGGGACACCTCCTGGGGTCTAATGAAAAACTGTTTTTT CSAMPGHLLGSNEKLFF TRBV20-1 - TRBJ1-4 many
TGCAGCGTTGAAGACGTAGAGGGAGGCTACACCTTC CSVEDVEGGYTF TRBV29-1 - TRBJ1-2 -
TGTGCCAGCAGTACTGTTGCCGGGACTAGCGGGAGTAAGGCATACGAGCAGTACTTC CASSTVAGTSGSKAYEQYF TRBV28 TRBD2 TRBJ2-7 few